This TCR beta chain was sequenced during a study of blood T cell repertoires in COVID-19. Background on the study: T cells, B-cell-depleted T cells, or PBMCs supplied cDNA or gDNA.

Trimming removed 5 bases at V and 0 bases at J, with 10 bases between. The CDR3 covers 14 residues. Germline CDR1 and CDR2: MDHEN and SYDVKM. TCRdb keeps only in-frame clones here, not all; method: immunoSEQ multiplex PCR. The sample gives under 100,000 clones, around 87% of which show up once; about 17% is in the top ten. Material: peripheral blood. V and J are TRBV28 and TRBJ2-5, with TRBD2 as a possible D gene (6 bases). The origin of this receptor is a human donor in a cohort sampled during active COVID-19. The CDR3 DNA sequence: TGTGCCAGCAGTCCCGGGGGATACCAAGAGACCCAGTACTTC. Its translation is CASSPGGYQETQYF.